Following are 2 T cell receptor beta chains from one sample sequenced in a study of blood T cell repertoires in COVID-19. Some clones are missing from TCRdb's copy, which holds only in-frame ones; the method was immunoSEQ multiplex PCR. The sample carries 70,000 to 75,000 clones, 80% to 90% recorded once. The specimen was peripheral blood. The receptors were gathered from a human donor in a cohort sampled during active COVID-19.

The chain joins TRBV30 to TRBJ1-3; D is ambiguous. Germline V lookup: CDR1 GTSNPN, CDR2 SVGIG (reference sequence). V shed 2 bases and J shed 4 bases, with 12 bases lying between them. This CDR3 is 14 amino acids long. The CDR3: CAWSRGIDGNTIYF. CDR3 DNA sequence: TGTGCCTGGAGTAGAGGGATTGACGGAAACACCATATATTTT.

This clone was seen a few times. The chain combines TRBV19 with TRBJ1-1, with unresolved D. The CDR3 runs to 15 residues. V was cut by 5 bases and J by 6 bases, with 19 bases left in between. Germline CDR1 is LNHDA and CDR2 is SQIVND (reference sequence). The CDR3 DNA follows: TGTGCCAGTAGTCCAGGAGACCCGGGGTTCGCTGAAGCTTTCTTT. It codes for CASSPGDPGFAEAFF.